A selection of T cell receptor beta chains follows, all from one sample in a study of shared clonotypes between healthy human individuals. Generated by immunoSEQ multiplex PCR, the TCRdb table keeps only in-frame clones and is missing some. The sample has roughly 2.2 million clones, more than 80% seen once. The specimen was naive CD4+ T cells from PBMCs. These receptors all stem from a man aged 18 to 30 in good health. Some clones in this sample may be carry-over from other donors' samples. The CDR3 runs from the conserved cysteine through the conserved F or W. A D gene is named only where the DNA matches it firmly. Size is stated for part of the rows, as once, few or many counts, or as a class when the clone is expanded.

D: TRBD2
size: -
J: TRBJ2-1
V: TRBV4-2
CDR3: CASSQDGSGTSGYNEQFF
DNA: TGTGCCAGCAGCCAAGATGGTTCCGGGACTAGCGGCTACAATGAGCAGTTCTTC

D: -
size: -
J: TRBJ2-1
V: TRBV6-5
CDR3: CASSYSLREHEQFF
DNA: TGTGCCAGCAGTTACTCGTTAAGGGAGCATGAGCAGTTCTTC

D: TRBD2
size: once
J: TRBJ2-1
V: TRBV6-5
CDR3: CASSYRTSGYNEQFF
DNA: TGTGCCAGCAGTTATCGAACTAGCGGGTACAATGAGCAGTTCTTC

D: -
size: -
J: TRBJ2-1
V: TRBV5-1
CDR3: CASSLVWGRDEQFF
DNA: TGCGCCAGCAGCTTGGTGTGGGGAAGGGATGAGCAGTTCTTC

D: -
size: -
J: TRBJ2-7
V: TRBV13
CDR3: CASSTSQGRGTYEQYF
DNA: TGTGCCAGCAGCACGTCCCAGGGGAGGGGAACCTACGAGCAGTACTTC

D: -
size: -
J: TRBJ1-2
V: TRBV9
CDR3: CASSGTGTHSNYGYTF
DNA: TGTGCCAGCAGCGGTACCGGGACACATTCTAACTATGGCTACACCTTC

D: -
size: -
J: TRBJ1-1
V: TRBV18
CDR3: CASSLTPLGKTEAFF
DNA: TGTGCCAGCTCACTAACGCCACTGGGCAAGACTGAAGCTTTCTTT

D: -
size: once
J: TRBJ1-2
V: TRBV5-4
CDR3: CASSSPTAASYTF
DNA: TGTGCCAGCAGCAGCCCGACGGCGGCGAGCTACACCTTC

D: -
size: -
J: TRBJ2-3
V: TRBV7-3
CDR3: CASSLQVSSTDTQYF
DNA: TGTGCCAGCAGCTTACAGGTTTCTAGCACAGATACGCAGTATTTT

D: TRBD2
size: -
J: TRBJ2-7
V: TRBV2
CDR3: CASPSGRANEQYF
DNA: TGTGCCAGTCCTAGCGGGAGGGCCAACGAGCAGTACTTC